This T cell receptor beta chain stems from a study of tissue T cells after allogeneic stem cell transplantation. Points from the study as a whole: Across patients, clones rarely overlapped, yet motif clusters were shared tissue-specifically.

Data came from immunoSEQ multiplex PCR; TCRdb stores just in-frame clones and leaves some out. The table records 35,000 to 50,000 clones, 92% of them present only once. Worth noting for this clone: Its antigen remains unknown.

The receptor was derived from a woman aged 40 to 75 who later had graft-versus-host disease after an allogeneic stem cell transplant. The sequenced sample was blood, obtained before transplantation.

CDR3 DNA: TGTGCCAGCAGTGAGGGATCAGGCCCCATGAACACTGAAGCTTTCTTT. Protein: CASSEGSGPMNTEAFF. The V call is TRBV25-1, the J call TRBJ1-1; D is uncertain. There are 16 residues in the CDR3. The V and J ends lost 3 bases and 0 bases respectively, with 14 bases between them. Germline values: CDR1 MGHDK, CDR2 SYGVNS.